This passage covers 22 T cell receptor beta chains from one sample sequenced in a study of blood T cell repertoires in COVID-19. Clones were read by immunoSEQ multiplex PCR, and TCRdb kept only the in-frame ones, dropping some. The sample lists 260,000 or so clones, 88% occurring once. Sequences were obtained from peripheral blood. Receptors were obtained from a man aged 18 to 30 with active or convalescent COVID-19.

The chain links TRBV6-6 to TRBJ2-5, with 9 bases aligning to TRBD2. Germline-derived CDR1 and CDR2 are MNHNY and SVGAGI (reference sequence). The CDR3 totals 17 residues. Trimming removed 5 bases from V and 1 base from J; junction bases left unmatched: 11. CDR3 region: CASSPIAGAAFQETQYF. For the CDR3, the DNA is TGTGCCAGCAGTCCGATAGCGGGGGCGGCCTTCCAAGAGACCCAGTACTTC.

This clone was seen just once. V usage is TRBV6-1 and J usage is TRBJ2-5, with TRBD1 matching 10 bases. The germline CDR1 and CDR2 sequences are MNHNS and SASEGT. CDR3 length: 20 amino acids. Trimming removed 4 bases from V and 4 bases from J; junction bases left unmatched: 21. CDR3 residues: CASSVLPGQGPPTIGETQYF. CDR3 coding DNA: TGTGCCAGCAGTGTCCTCCCGGGACAGGGGCCCCCAACAATAGGAGAGACCCAGTACTTC.

This chain links TRBV4-1 with TRBJ2-5; D perhaps matches TRBD1 (6 bases). CDR3 size: 17 residues. The V and J ends lost 0 bases and 3 bases respectively, with 17 bases between them. Germline V gives CDR1 MGHRA, CDR2 YSYEKL. The CDR3 DNA sequence: TGCGCCAGCAGCCAAGATAGGGGGATTACAAGCGAAGAGACCCAGTACTTC. This translates into CASSQDRGITSEETQYF.

Many counts were recorded for this clone. This sample also contains other DNA sequences that code for the same CDR3. The chain has TRBV5-6 and TRBJ1-4; D not resolved. Germline CDR1 is SGHDT and CDR2 is YYEEEE. Trimming removed 4 bases at V and 0 bases at J, with 4 bases between. CDR3 length equals 13 residues. This CDR3 reads CASSLPTNEKLFF. The CDR3 coding sequence is TGTGCCAGCAGCCTCCCAACTAATGAAAAACTGTTTTTT.

This chain connects TRBV3-1 (or the pseudogene TRBV3-2) to TRBJ1-2; D uncertain. The germline V gene encodes CDR1 LGHDT and CDR2 YNNKEL (reference sequence). There are 13 residues in the CDR3. V dropped 4 bases and J dropped 4 bases, with 10 bases sitting between them. CDR3 protein: CASSPRRSYGYTF. CDR3 nucleotides: TGTGCCAGCAGCCCCAGGAGGTCCTATGGCTACACCTTC.

The CDR3 DNA reads TGTGCCAGCAGCCTGACGGGGGGAGTTAACTATGGCTACACCTTC. Protein product: CASSLTGGVNYGYTF. J is TRBJ1-2 and V is TRBV7-9; D perhaps matches TRBD1 (5 bases). CDR3 length: 15 amino acids. Germline CDR1 is SEHNR and CDR2 is FQNEAQ (reference sequence). Deletions cut 5 bases from V and 1 base from J, with 14 bases between.

The V and J genes are TRBV2 and TRBJ1-1; D perhaps matches TRBD1 (6 bases). V was shortened by 5 bases and J by 4 bases, with 14 bases between the two germline ends. In germline, CDR1 is SNHLY, CDR2 FYNNEI. The CDR3 length is 14 residues. CDR3 region: CASSYTGLSTEAFF. The CDR3 DNA is TGTGCCAGCAGTTACACAGGGTTGAGCACTGAAGCTTTCTTT.

The chain links TRBV10-3 to TRBJ2-5; 7 bases are a match to TRBD2. CDR3 length equals 15 residues. Per germline, CDR1 ENHRY and CDR2 SYGVKD. With 4 bases clipped from V and 1 base from J, the junction kept 6 bases outside the gene matches. The CDR3 reads CAISGGRESQETQYF. The CDR3 DNA reads as TGTGCCATCAGTGGAGGGCGGGAGTCCCAAGAGACCCAGTACTTC.

V gene TRBV5-1 combines with J gene TRBJ1-5; 7 bases fit TRBD1. This CDR3 has 16 amino acids. Unmatched junction bases numbered 12, after V lost 8 bases and J lost 1 base. The germline gives CDR1 SGHRS, CDR2 YFSETQ. CDR3 sequence reads: CARKNRGSGSNQPQHF. The DNA of the CDR3 is TGCGCCAGAAAAAACAGGGGTTCGGGCAGCAATCAGCCCCAGCATTTT. Full variable domain (missing parts from reference TRBV5-1 and TRBJ1-5): KAGVTQTPRYLIKTRGQQVTLSCSPISGHRSVSWYQQTPGQGLQFLFEYFSETQRNKGNFPGRFSGRQFSNSRSEMNVSTLELGDSALYLCARKNRGSGSNQPQHFGDGTRLSIL.

The V call is TRBV7-3, the J call TRBJ2-7; 8 positions agree with TRBD2. This CDR3 comprises 14 residues. Trimming cost V 3 bases and J 7 bases; bases outside gene matches: 8. Per germline, CDR1 SGHTA and CDR2 FQGTGA. In nucleotides, the CDR3 is TGTGCCAGCAGCTTGGGAGCGGGGGACTGGGAGCAGTACTTC. Protein: CASSLGAGDWEQYF.

The chain has TRBV13 and TRBJ2-3; possible D gene TRBD2, 6 bases. Germline CDR1 is PRHDT and CDR2 is FYEKMQ (reference sequence). V lost 5 bases and J lost 0, with 9 bases in between. The CDR3 is 14 amino acids. The CDR3 loop is CASSGLLSTDTQYF. CDR3 DNA: TGTGCCAGCAGCGGACTACTAAGCACAGATACGCAGTATTTT.

V and J are TRBV5-1 and TRBJ1-3, with TRBD1 as a possible D gene (6 bases). V lost 0 bases and J 3 bases, leaving 13 bases between the germline ends. Per germline, CDR1 SGHRS and CDR2 YFSETQ. The CDR3 runs to 16 residues. The CDR3 sequence: CASSLAGTPYGNTIYF. The DNA for the CDR3 is TGCGCCAGCAGCTTGGCTGGGACACCTTATGGAAACACCATATATTTT. The variable domain in full, with the rest retrieved from reference TRBV5-1 and TRBJ1-3, is KAGVTQTPRYLIKTRGQQVTLSCSPISGHRSVSWYQQTPGQGLQFLFEYFSETQRNKGNFPGRFSGRQFSNSRSEMNVSTLELGDSALYLCASSLAGTPYGNTIYFGEGSWLTVV.

The chain links TRBV5-6 to TRBJ1-5; 11 nucleotides align to TRBD1. The germline gives CDR1 SGHDT, CDR2 YYEEEE. The CDR3 spans 15 residues. J gave up 6 bases and V 2 bases, and 4 bases lay outside the gene matches. DNA for the CDR3: TGTGCCAGCAGCTTCGGACAGGGGGCAGTTCAGCCCCAGCATTTT. The encoded protein is CASSFGQGAVQPQHF.

This chain uses TRBV29-1 with TRBJ1-1, with 10 bases aligning to TRBD1. Per the germline V gene, CDR1 is SQVTM and CDR2 is ANQGSEA. The CDR3 consists of 11 residues. The V gene end was trimmed by 6 bases and the J gene end by 10 bases; junction bases not matched to a gene: 5. CDR3 DNA: TGCAGCGTCCCCCGGACAGGGGGAGCTTTCTTT. Protein product: CSVPRTGGAFF. Together with reference TRBV29-1 and TRBJ1-1, the CDR3 gives the full variable domain: SAVISQKPSRDICQRGTSLTIQCQVDSQVTMMFWYRQQPGQSLTLIATANQGSEATYESGFVIDKFPISRPNLTFSTLTVSNMSPEDSSIYLCSVPRTGGAFFGQGTRLTVV.

The V call is TRBV7-2, the J call TRBJ1-1; D is possibly TRBD1 (6 bases). This CDR3 contains 18 residues. The V end lost 2 bases, the J end lost 2 bases, and 21 bases lay between the germline ends. CDR1 is SGHTA, CDR2 FQGNSA, per germline. CDR3: CASSLFYGTGRHNTEAFF. Here the CDR3 DNA reads TGTGCCAGCAGCTTATTCTATGGTACAGGGAGACACAACACTGAAGCTTTCTTT.

This clone was counted between two and nine times. The J gene is TRBJ1-2, the V gene TRBV2, with a weak D call TRBD1 (6 bases). Germline V gene lookup returns CDR1 SNHLY and CDR2 FYNNEI. V was pared by 7 bases and J by 4 bases, with 13 bases between. There are 13 residues in the CDR3. CDR3 in DNA: TGTGCCAGCACGGCGGGGGGCGGCTATGGCTACACCTTC. Its translation is CASTAGGGYGYTF.

In its sample, this clone was seen a few times. The CDR3 here is CASSQDSYYGYTF. The CDR3 nucleotides are TGTGCCAGCAGCCAAGACTCATACTATGGCTACACCTTC. The rearrangement links TRBV9 to TRBJ1-2; D is undetermined. Germline loops: CDR1 SGDLS, CDR2 YYNGEE. This CDR3 has 13 residues. Trimming took off 4 bases at V and 3 bases at J, with 10 bases between the two ends.

The V call is TRBV7-9, the J call TRBJ2-1; 7 nucleotides match TRBD1. Germline trimming cut 1 base from V and 4 bases from J; bases unmatched to any gene: 1. The CDR3 contains 14 residues. Germline CDR1 reads SEHNR; CDR2 reads FQNEAQ (reference sequence). This chain's CDR3 is CASSLVQGYNEQFF. CDR3 DNA: TGTGCCAGCAGCTTAGTACAGGGGTACAATGAGCAGTTCTTC. Filled out from reference TRBV7-9 and TRBJ2-1, the complete variable domain reads DTGVSQNPRHKITKRGQNVTFRCDPISEHNRLYWYRQTLGQGPEFLTYFQNEAQLEKSRLLSDRFSAERPKGSFSTLEIQRTEQGDSAMYLCASSLVQGYNEQFFGPGTRLTVL.

The chain is built from TRBV28 and TRBJ1-6; 9 bases match TRBD1. With 5 bases clipped from V and 7 bases from J, the junction kept 3 bases outside the gene matches. CDR1 is MDHEN, CDR2 SYDVKM, per germline. This CDR3 comprises 14 residues. CDR3 nucleotides: TGTGCCAGCAGTCAACAGGGGGCAAATTCACCCCTCCACTTT. As protein: CASSQQGANSPLHF.

V gene TRBV24-1 combines with J gene TRBJ1-5; D is unresolved. V shed 4 bases and J shed 3 bases, with 21 bases lying between them. The germline V gene encodes CDR1 KGHDR and CDR2 SFDVKD. There are 18 residues in the CDR3. The CDR3 sequence is CATSDPILVAGPNQPQHF. Here the CDR3 DNA reads TGTGCCACCAGTGACCCCATTCTGGTAGCGGGCCCCAATCAGCCCCAGCATTTT.

V gene TRBV10-3 combines with J gene TRBJ2-7; D remains ambiguous. Per germline, CDR1 ENHRY and CDR2 SYGVKD. Trimming stripped 3 bases from V and 7 bases from J, with 13 bases between. The CDR3 is 13 residues long. CDR3 in DNA: TGTGCCATCAGTGACTCCAGGTTCCTGGAGCAGTACTTC. This encodes CAISDSRFLEQYF.

The rearrangement links TRBV27 to TRBJ2-2; 8 bases match TRBD1. V shed 5 bases, J shed 4 bases, and the junction held 0 bases outside the gene matches. The CDR3 contains 13 residues. The germline V gene has CDR1 MNHEY and CDR2 SMNVEV (reference sequence). The CDR3, as DNA: TGTGCCAGCAGTCAGGGGGCCACCGGGGAGCTGTTTTTT. Its protein is CASSQGATGELFF.